This T cell receptor beta chain was profiled in a study of T-cell memory formation after mild COVID-19. The sample holds a few counts of this clonotype. The CDR3 covers 11 residues. CDR1 and CDR2 (germline): SQVTM, ANQGSEA. V lost 4 bases, J lost 9 bases, and 10 bases lay in between. Constant-segment primers were used for 5'RACE, and the resulting TCR alpha and TCR beta cDNA libraries carried sample barcodes and UMIs. TCRdb passed the 5' RACE reads through MiXCR, listing each CDR3 protein once. This sample yields fewer than 300,000 distinct CDR3 sequences, of which roughly 18% are seen a single time; under 30% belongs to the top ten.

The TCR originated in a man younger than 35 who had mild COVID-19 (a few samples of this study predate the infection). Cell type and time point are not known. The chain uses TRBV29-1 and TRBJ2-1; tentative D call: TRBD1 (5 bases). Sequenced: PBMCs or a T cell subset sorted from them (not recorded which). CDR3 protein: CSVATDGEQFF. The CDR3 nucleotides are TGCAGCGTTGCGACAGATGGTGAGCAGTTCTTC.